This T cell receptor beta chain was documented in a study of cytomegalovirus exposure and HLA in healthy donors. Study-level information: Genetic ancestry analysis placed approximately 80% of the 398 donors that were genotyped in the Caucasian-associated cluster.

With 4 bases clipped from V and 4 bases from J, the junction kept 9 bases outside the gene matches. The CDR3 spans 16 residues. Germline loops: CDR1 MGHRA, CDR2 YSYEKL. Overall study results and limits: Further analysis, carried out later, found HLA-associated TCR beta chains more clonally expanded than equally common other chains.

PCR was performed using 60 Vbeta and 13 Jbeta primers. The protocol was immunoSEQ multiplex PCR, while the TCRdb copy is restricted to in-frame clones and leaves out a portion. The sample holds 150,000 to 180,000 clones, around 75% seen once. This clone was seen just once. Its specificity is unknown. The rearrangement joins TRBV4-1 to TRBJ2-1; 8 bases agree with TRBD2. This receptor was identified in a man aged 18 to 29 in good health and CMV-seronegative. The sample taken for sequencing was PBMCs. This CDR3 is CASSRLLAGNYNEQFF. In DNA, the CDR3 is TGCGCCAGCAGCCGCCTCCTAGCGGGCAATTACAATGAGCAGTTCTTC.